The rows below give T cell receptor beta chains drawn from one sample of a study of cytomegalovirus exposure and HLA in healthy donors. Produced via immunoSEQ multiplex PCR; TCRdb's table is partial and in-frame only. The sample includes approximately 170,000 clones, roughly 80% of them seen just once. The specimen was PBMCs. These receptors were obtained from a male donor in good health and CMV-seronegative. CDR3s include the opening cysteine and the closing phenylalanine or tryptophan. D genes are given only for firm matches. The size field is filled for only some rows; it gives once, few, many or a size class.

D	V	size	J	CDR3	DNA
.	TRBV5-1	.	TRBJ1-3	CASSKDSNSGNTIYF	TGCGCCAGCAGCAAAGACTCCAACTCTGGAAACACCATATATTTT
.	TRBV10-1	.	TRBJ2-5	CASSERGREETQYF	TGCGCCAGCAGTGAGAGGGGGAGGGAAGAGACCCAGTACTTC
.	TRBV19	.	TRBJ1-5	CASSITGSSGQPQHF	TGTGCCAGTAGTATAACGGGGTCATCGGGTCAGCCCCAGCATTTT
TRBD2	TRBV9	.	TRBJ2-7	CASSPSGVPYEQYF	TGTGCCAGCAGCCCGAGCGGGGTCCCCTACGAGCAGTACTTC
TRBD1	TRBV11-2	.	TRBJ2-5	CASSPGTGGVETQYF	TGTGCCAGCAGCCCAGGGACAGGGGGGGTAGAGACCCAGTACTTC
TRBD2	TRBV6-6	.	TRBJ2-3	CASSYRTSGSTDTQYF	TGTGCCAGCAGTTACCGGACTAGCGGGAGCACAGATACGCAGTATTTT
TRBD1	TRBV5-1	.	TRBJ2-1	CASSAGTGGNEQFF	TGCGCCAGCAGCGCGGGGACAGGGGGCAATGAGCAGTTCTTC
.	TRBV20-1	.	TRBJ2-7	CSVTSSGGQYF	TGCAGTGTCACCTCCTCCGGGGGGCAGTACTTC
.	TRBV7-8	.	TRBJ2-1	CASSLPVLLEQFF	TGTGCCAGCAGCCTCCCGGTACTTTTAGAGCAGTTCTTC
TRBD2	TRBV4-3	.	TRBJ2-1	CASSQTLAGAIYNEQFF	TGCGCCAGCAGCCAAACTTTAGCGGGAGCCATCTACAATGAGCAGTTCTTC
TRBD1	TRBV27	.	TRBJ2-7	CASSPRTGGSTYEQYF	TGTGCCAGCAGTCCCCGGACAGGGGGCTCCACCTACGAGCAGTACTTC
.	TRBV5-1	many	TRBJ2-7	CASSFTGGREQYF	TGCGCCAGCAGCTTTACCGGGGGTCGCGAGCAGTACTTC
TRBD1	TRBV6-5	.	TRBJ2-3	CASRADRGSTDTQYF	TGTGCCAGCAGGGCGGACAGGGGTAGCACAGATACGCAGTATTTT
.	TRBV11-2	.	TRBJ2-1	CASSLASLAVSYNEQFF	TGTGCCAGCAGCTTAGCGAGTCTAGCAGTTTCCTACAATGAGCAGTTCTTC
TRBD2	TRBV7-9	once	TRBJ2-1	CASSPNGLAGMDEQFF	TGTGCCAGCAGCCCGAACGGACTAGCGGGGATGGATGAGCAGTTCTTC
.	TRBV19	few	TRBJ1-5	CASSTRVQPQHF	TGTGCCAGTAGTACCAGGGTTCAGCCCCAGCATTTT
.	TRBV5-1	.	TRBJ2-1	CASSLAYMDEQFF	TGCGCCAGCAGCTTGGCTTACATGGATGAGCAGTTCTTC
TRBD1	TRBV6-5	.	TRBJ1-6	CAGTGVGSPLHF	TGTGCCGGAACAGGGGTGGGTTCACCCCTCCACTTT
.	TRBV27	.	TRBJ1-5	CASSDRRRGKPQHF	TGTGCCAGCAGTGACAGGCGGAGAGGAAAGCCCCAGCATTTT
.	TRBV5-1	few	TRBJ2-1	CASSLRSTGAYNEQFF	TGCGCCAGCAGCTTGAGGTCAACGGGGGCCTACAATGAGCAGTTCTTC
TRBD1	TRBV9	.	TRBJ2-7	CASSEGQGYEQYF	TGTGCCAGCAGCGAGGGACAGGGCTACGAGCAGTACTTC
.	TRBV2	.	TRBJ1-5	CASSEGLAGYQPQHF	TGTGCCAGCAGTGAAGGCTTGGCAGGCTATCAGCCCCAGCATTTT
.	TRBV7-3	.	TRBJ2-1	CASSFTSLAEQFF	TGTGCCAGCAGCTTCACTAGCTTGGCTGAGCAGTTCTTC
TRBD1	TRBV2	.	TRBJ2-7	CASGTAYEQYF	TGTGCCAGCGGGACAGCCTACGAGCAGTACTTC
TRBD2	TRBV7-8	.	TRBJ2-2	CASSLVSGGAGELFF	TGTGCCAGCAGCTTAGTTAGCGGGGGGGCCGGGGAGCTGTTTTTT
.	TRBV4-1	.	TRBJ1-1	CASSQGQLNTEAFF	TGCGCCAGCAGCCAAGGTCAGTTGAACACTGAAGCTTTCTTT